This is a list of T cell receptor beta chains from one sample in a study of T-cell reconstitution after alpha-beta-depleted transplantation in children. TCRdb re-analysed the PCR reads in MiXCR, keeping a single row per CDR3 protein. Among about 230,000 distinct CDR3 sequences, 7.5% to 10% were seen once, and the ten largest hold approximately 4.7%. The sample consisted of PBMCs from the stem cell graft donor, taken from the stem cell graft. The receptors derive from a human donor who donated a stem cell graft to a child with SCID. Both conserved end residues are part of each CDR3. D genes are given only for firm matches. Only some rows state a clone size, as once, few, many or a class for expanded clones.

j_gene: TRBJ2-6
d_gene: NA
v_gene: TRBV12-5
abundance: NA
CDR3aa: CASGFWHSGANVLTF
CDR3nt: TGTGCTAGTGGTTTTTGGCACTCTGGGGCCAACGTCCTGACTTTC

j_gene: TRBJ2-4
d_gene: NA
v_gene: TRBV4-2
abundance: few
CDR3aa: CASSPEGGSQYF
CDR3nt: TGTGCCAGCAGCCCTGAGGGTGGTTCGCAGTACTTC

j_gene: TRBJ2-6
d_gene: NA
v_gene: TRBV9
abundance: many
CDR3aa: CASSASGQSSGANVLTF
CDR3nt: TGTGCCAGCAGCGCTTCGGGACAAAGCTCTGGGGCCAACGTCCTGACTTTC

j_gene: TRBJ2-3
d_gene: NA
v_gene: TRBV11-2
abundance: many
CDR3aa: CASSRGDFADTQYF
CDR3nt: TGTGCCAGCAGCCGAGGGGATTTTGCAGATACGCAGTATTTT

j_gene: TRBJ1-2
d_gene: TRBD1
v_gene: TRBV20-1
abundance: many
CDR3aa: CSARDLPGQSRGYGYTF
CDR3nt: TGCAGTGCTAGAGATTTGCCGGGACAGTCCCGGGGCTATGGCTACACCTTC

j_gene: TRBJ2-3
d_gene: NA
v_gene: TRBV7-3
abundance: few
CDR3aa: CASSPTATDTQYF
CDR3nt: TGTGCCAGCAGCCCCACCGCAACAGATACGCAGTATTTT

j_gene: TRBJ2-7
d_gene: NA
v_gene: TRBV5-1
abundance: many
CDR3aa: CASSLGRLYEQYF
CDR3nt: TGCGCCAGCAGCTTGGGACGGCTATACGAGCAGTACTTC

j_gene: TRBJ1-6
d_gene: NA
v_gene: TRBV5-1
abundance: many
CDR3aa: CASSLRQGPTRLSPLHF
CDR3nt: TGCGCCAGCAGCTTGCGGCAGGGGCCCACCCGTTTGTCACCCCTCCACTTT

j_gene: TRBJ1-2
d_gene: TRBD1
v_gene: TRBV3-1
abundance: many
CDR3aa: CASSQGSQGPSSYGYTF
CDR3nt: TGTGCCAGCAGCCAAGGTTCACAGGGGCCATCAAGCTATGGCTACACCTTC

j_gene: TRBJ2-3
d_gene: TRBD2
v_gene: TRBV20-1
abundance: many
CDR3aa: CSATRRGWTDTQYF
CDR3nt: TGCAGTGCCACGAGGCGGGGGTGGACAGATACGCAGTATTTT

j_gene: TRBJ1-1
d_gene: NA
v_gene: TRBV20-1
abundance: many
CDR3aa: CSARRSDPLGTEAFF
CDR3nt: TGCAGTGCTCGTAGGTCAGATCCCCTAGGGACTGAAGCTTTCTTT